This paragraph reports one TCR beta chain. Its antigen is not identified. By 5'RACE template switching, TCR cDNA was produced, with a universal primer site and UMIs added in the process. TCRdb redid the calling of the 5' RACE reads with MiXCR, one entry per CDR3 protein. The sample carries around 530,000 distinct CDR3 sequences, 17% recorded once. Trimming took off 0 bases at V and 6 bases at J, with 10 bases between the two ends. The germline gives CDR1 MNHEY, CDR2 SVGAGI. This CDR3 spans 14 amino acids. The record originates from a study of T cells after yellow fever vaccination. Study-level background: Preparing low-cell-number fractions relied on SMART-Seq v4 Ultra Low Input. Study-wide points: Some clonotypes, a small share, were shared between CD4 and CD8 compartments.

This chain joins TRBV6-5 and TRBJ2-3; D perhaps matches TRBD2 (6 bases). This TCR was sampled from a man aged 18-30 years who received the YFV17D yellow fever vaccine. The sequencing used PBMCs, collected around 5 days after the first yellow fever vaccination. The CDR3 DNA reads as TGTGCCAGCAGTTACTCGATTGGAGGGGATACGCAGTATTTT. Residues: CASSYSIGGDTQYF.